The present T cell receptor (beta chain) was sequenced within a study of shared clonotypes between healthy human individuals. The study's findings and limits: Limitation of the genetic and exposure-history diversity represented came from the few donors. Four donors showed sharing of approximately 5% of naive CD4 clonotypes. What naive subsets generally showed was a larger estimated richness than memory subsets showed.

Sequencing was performed with immunoSEQ multiplex PCR; in TCRdb, only in-frame clones are kept and a portion is missing. The table has just over 2,000,000 clones, about 95% seen once; the top ten hold 0.85% to 1.2%. CD45RO negativity and positive selection for CCR7 defined naive CD8 cells, a population that excluded terminally differentiated effector memory CD45RA+ cells. The CDR3 is 13 residues long. Trimming took 6 bases from V and 4 from J; bases not matched to a gene: 5. CDR1 is MNHNS, CDR2 SASEGT, per germline. Comments on this clone: What it binds is unknown.

Material: naive CD8+ T cells sorted from blood. This chain connects TRBV6-1 to TRBJ2-7, with 8 bases identical to TRBD2. The origin of this receptor is a man aged 18 to 29 in good health. The CDR3 spells CASRLAGQYEQYF. The CDR3 DNA sequence: TGTGCCAGCAGATTAGCGGGGCAATACGAGCAGTACTTC.